The 20 T cell receptor beta chains listed next were all sequenced from one sample in a study of blood T cell repertoires in COVID-19. Only in-frame clones appear in the TCRdb table, and some are missing; sequencing was by immunoSEQ multiplex PCR. The sample lists under 150,000 clones; roughly 85% were seen once. Sequenced: peripheral blood. The receptors shown here come from a human donor in a cohort sampled during active COVID-19.

The V call is TRBV5-4, the J call TRBJ2-7; 10 nucleotides align to TRBD1. Trimming took 3 bases from V and 2 from J; bases not matched to a gene: 2. Germline lookup yields CDR1 SGHNT and CDR2 YYREEE (reference sequence). CDR3 length: 14 residues. The CDR3, as DNA: TGTGCCAGCAGCTGGGGACAGGGGCCCTACGAGCAGTACTTC. Translating it yields CASSWGQGPYEQYF.

The chain links TRBV11-3 to TRBJ2-5; tentatively, D is TRBD2 (6 bases). The ends were cut back, 2 bases at V and 1 base at J, with 11 bases in the middle. Looked up from germline, CDR1 is SGHNT and CDR2 is YENEEA. The CDR3 length is 15 residues. CDR3 DNA sequence: TGTGCCAGCAGCTTACACAGCGGGCCCCAAGAGACCCAGTACTTC. Protein sequence: CASSLHSGPQETQYF.

This clone is medium-sized. The CDR3 region has the DNA TGCGCCAGCAGTGAGGGATGGGGGGCTGAAGCTTTCTTT. As protein: CASSEGWGAEAFF. The chain uses TRBV10-2 and TRBJ1-1; D is possibly TRBD1 (5 bases). V lost 2 bases to trimming and J lost 6 bases, with 10 bases between them. The germline gives CDR1 WSHSY, CDR2 SAAADI. The CDR3 spans 13 residues.

The chain has TRBV14 and TRBJ1-6; possibly TRBD1 for D (6 bases). Germline lookup yields CDR1 SGHDN and CDR2 FVKESK. The germline V and J ends were trimmed by 0 bases and 7 bases, with 7 bases remaining between them. This CDR3 comprises 14 residues. CDR3 in amino acids: CASSQEGANSPLHF. In DNA form, the CDR3 reads TGTGCCAGCAGCCAAGAGGGGGCGAATTCACCCCTCCACTTT.

J is TRBJ1-2 and V is TRBV9; D ambiguous. The germline V gene encodes CDR1 SGDLS and CDR2 YYNGEE. Trimming removed 4 bases from V and 5 bases from J, with 18 bases in between. CDR3 length: 15 residues. This CDR3 is CASSPRGGSQYGYTF. In DNA form, the CDR3 reads TGTGCCAGCAGCCCCCGGGGTGGCAGCCAGTATGGCTACACCTTC.

V usage is TRBV7-9 and J usage is TRBJ1-5; D is possibly TRBD1 (6 bases). Germline values: CDR1 SEHNR, CDR2 FQNEAQ (reference sequence). V lost 1 base to trimming and J lost 10 bases, with 14 bases between them. The CDR3 consists of 14 residues. The CDR3 sequence: CASSLEGGALPQHF. DNA of the CDR3: TGTGCCAGCAGCTTAGAAGGGGGAGCACTACCCCAGCATTTT.

The J gene is TRBJ2-7, the V gene TRBV27, with unresolved D. V was clipped by 2 bases and J by 1 base, with 18 bases between them. The CDR3 is made up of 17 amino acids. Germline-derived CDR1 and CDR2 are MNHEY and SMNVEV (reference sequence). The CDR3 is CASSLGPLRTLSYEQYF. For the CDR3, the DNA is TGTGCCAGCAGTTTAGGCCCTCTTCGTACCCTTTCCTACGAGCAGTACTTC.

The V and J genes are TRBV6-2 or TRBV6-3 and TRBJ1-6; TRBD1 aligns across 7 bases. The junction had 10 bases not matched to a gene; V was cut back by 2 bases and J by 0 bases. From germline, CDR1 is MNHEY and CDR2 SVGEGT. This CDR3 spans 19 amino acids. CDR3 nucleotide sequence: TGTGCCAGCAGTTACCAGGTGGGACAGCCGAGCTCCTATAATTCACCCCTCCACTTT. Translation gives CASSYQVGQPSSYNSPLHF.

This clone is a singleton in its sample. The chain joins TRBV5-1 to TRBJ2-5; a possible D gene is TRBD2 (6 bases). V was cut by 3 bases and J by 5 bases, with 20 bases left in between. Per germline, CDR1 SGHRS and CDR2 YFSETQ. The CDR3 sequence is 16 residues long. The DNA for the CDR3 is TGCGCCAGCAGCTCGGGTCTAGCGAACTGGGGGGAGACCCAGTACTTC. Protein: CASSSGLANWGETQYF.

This clone was counted a single time. This rearrangement joins TRBV6-2 or TRBV6-3 to TRBJ2-6; a weak D match, TRBD1 (6 bases). This CDR3 is built from 17 residues. Trimming took off 6 bases at V and 4 bases at J, with 19 bases between the two ends. The germline V gene encodes CDR1 MNHEY and CDR2 SVGEGT. In DNA, the CDR3 is TGTGCCAGCAGCCTCCGGGACACCCCATCAGGGGCCAACGTCCTGACTTTC. Protein sequence: CASSLRDTPSGANVLTF.

The rearrangement links TRBV20-1 to TRBJ1-1; D remains unclear. Trimming removed 3 bases at V and 3 bases at J, with 11 bases between. In germline, CDR1 is DFQATT, CDR2 SNEGSKA (reference sequence). This CDR3 is built from 13 residues. CDR3 nucleotides: TGCAGTGCTAGTCTGGGGAGGGACACTGAAGCTTTCTTT. Its protein is CSASLGRDTEAFF.

The CDR3 region is CASSIDRGDMNTEAFF. The CDR3 region has the DNA TGTGCCAGTAGTATAGATCGTGGGGACATGAACACTGAAGCTTTCTTT. The chain combines TRBV19 with TRBJ1-1; D possibly corresponds to TRBD1 (6 bases). In germline, CDR1 is LNHDA, CDR2 SQIVND (reference sequence). This CDR3 has 16 amino acids. Trimming pared 0 bases from V and 0 bases from J, leaving 11 bases between.

The gene calls are TRBV14 and TRBJ1-5; the D is unclear. The CDR3 extends over 9 amino acids. V lost 4 bases, J lost 10 bases, and 2 bases lay in between. In germline, CDR1 is SGHDN, CDR2 FVKESK. CDR3 amino acids: CASSPPQHF. CDR3 nucleotides: TGTGCCAGCAGCCCTCCCCAGCATTTT.

The V call is TRBV6-5, the J call TRBJ2-7, with D possibly matching TRBD1 (6 bases). This CDR3 comprises 14 residues. CDR1 and CDR2 (germline): MNHEY, SVGAGI. Trimming shortened V by 5 bases and J by 2 bases, and 13 bases separated the two germline ends. For the CDR3, the DNA is TGTGCCAGCAGTAACAACGACAGGCCCTACGAGCAGTACTTC. This codes for CASSNNDRPYEQYF.

The chain has TRBV6-1 and TRBJ1-5; the D gene is possibly TRBD1 (5 bases). CDR1 is MNHNS, CDR2 SASEGT, per germline. Trimming stripped 2 bases from V and 0 bases from J, with 11 bases between. The CDR3 loop spans 16 amino acids. The CDR3 sequence: CASSERQINSNQPQHF. DNA for the CDR3: TGTGCCAGCAGTGAACGACAGATTAATAGCAATCAGCCCCAGCATTTT.

This clone was detected once. The chain uses TRBV7-9 and TRBJ1-1; 8 bases match TRBD1. Germline CDR1 and CDR2: SEHNR and FQNEAQ (reference sequence). The CDR3 spans 16 residues. V dropped 7 bases and J dropped 3; count of bases not matched to a gene: 13. The CDR3 sequence: CASTRGAGGADTEAFF. In nucleotides, the CDR3 is TGTGCCAGCACCCGGGGGGCAGGGGGCGCGGACACTGAAGCTTTCTTT.

The chain combines TRBV19 with TRBJ1-5; TRBD1 might be the D (6 bases). Looked up from germline, CDR1 is LNHDA and CDR2 is SQIVND (reference sequence). The CDR3 has 16 residues. V was clipped by 0 bases and J by 0 bases, with 9 bases between them. CDR3 region: CASSIDRTVSNQPQHF. Written as DNA, the CDR3 is TGTGCCAGTAGTATAGACAGGACAGTTAGCAATCAGCCCCAGCATTTT.

The chain couples TRBV5-1 to TRBJ2-2; D perhaps matches TRBD2 (5 bases). The CDR3 has 15 residues. The germline CDR1 and CDR2 sequences are SGHRS and YFSETQ. Trimming took off 4 bases at V and 5 bases at J, with 15 bases between the two ends. The CDR3 here is CASSTEVMGTGELFF. In DNA, the CDR3 is TGCGCCAGCAGCACGGAGGTTATGGGAACCGGGGAGCTGTTTTTT.

The V call is TRBV10-3, the J call TRBJ2-7; 9 bases map to TRBD1. The germline gives CDR1 ENHRY, CDR2 SYGVKD. With 6 bases clipped from V and 5 bases from J, the junction kept 8 bases outside the gene matches. This CDR3 contains 14 residues. Here the CDR3 DNA reads TGTGCCATCAGGCCGGGACAGGGAGGCAACGAGCAGTACTTC. It encodes CAIRPGQGGNEQYF.

The chain has TRBV6-1 and TRBJ1-1; D call uncertain. The V gene lost 3 bases and the J gene lost 8 bases, with 13 bases spanning the gap. This CDR3 contains 13 residues. Per germline, CDR1 MNHNS and CDR2 SASEGT. This CDR3 is CASSDQQDLEAFF. The CDR3 bases are TGTGCCAGCAGTGATCAGCAGGACTTAGAAGCTTTCTTT.